The 5 T cell receptor beta chains in this list originate from one sample, sequenced in a study of read filtering for tumor transcriptome and immune sequencing. The library was built from approximately 400 ng RNA with molecular barcoded adaptors for alpha/delta and beta/gamma chains. TCRdb independently ran MiXCR on the reads; one entry per CDR3 protein. The sample yields some 22,000 distinct CDR3 sequences, about 20% seen once. The material sequenced was a population of CD138-negative cells sorted from bone marrow. The receptor set was obtained from a donor aged 40 or older with multiple myeloma.

This clonotype was seen once. The chain combines TRBV28 with TRBJ2-5; TRBD2 might be the D (5 bases). The CDR3 has 13 amino acids. CDR1 and CDR2 from the germline V gene are MDHEN and SYDVKM. The V gene lost 9 bases and the J gene lost 3 bases, with 14 bases spanning the gap. CDR3 protein: CARDQAEEETQYF. In nucleotides, the CDR3 is TGTGCCAGGGACCAAGCGGAGGAAGAGACCCAGTACTTC. Based on the CDR3 plus reference TRBV28 and TRBJ2-5, the full variable domain is DVKVTQSSRYLVKRTGEKVFLECVQDMDHENMFWYRQDPGLGLRLIYFSYDVKMKEKGDIPEGYSVSREKKERFSLILESASTNQTSMYLCARDQAEEETQYFGPGTRLLVL.

This clonotype was counted ten times or more. The chain is built from TRBV18 and TRBJ2-3, with D maybe TRBD2 (6 bases). The length of the CDR3 is 15 residues. From germline, CDR1 is KGHSH and CDR2 LQKENI. Trimming left V 4 bases short and J 4 bases short, with 15 bases between. CDR3 sequence: CASSRDGRGADTQYF. CDR3 sequence (DNA): TGTGCCAGCTCACGAGACGGGAGAGGGGCAGATACGCAGTATTTT.

This clonotype was recorded at least ten times. This sequence joins TRBV5-1 and TRBJ2-7; 11 bases align to TRBD1. The CDR3 extends over 13 amino acids. With V trimmed by 5 bases and J by 7 bases, 5 bases remained unmatched. Germline CDR1 and CDR2: SGHRS and YFSETQ. In nucleotides, the CDR3 is TGCGCCAGCAGTCCGGACAGGGGGCGGGAGCAGTACTTC. This translates into CASSPDRGREQYF.

Ten or more counts support this clonotype. The J gene is TRBJ1-1, the V gene TRBV29-1; TRBD1 matches 7 bases. Germline-derived CDR1 and CDR2 are SQVTM and ANQGSEA. Trimming removed 5 bases from V and 8 bases from J; junction bases left unmatched: 5. This CDR3 is 11 amino acids long. For the CDR3, the DNA is TGCAGCGTTTATAAGACAGGGGAAGCTTTCTTT. Its translation: CSVYKTGEAFF. The variable domain in full, with the rest retrieved from reference TRBV29-1 and TRBJ1-1, is SAVISQKPSRDICQRGTSLTIQCQVDSQVTMMFWYRQQPGQSLTLIATANQGSEATYESGFVIDKFPISRPNLTFSTLTVSNMSPEDSSIYLCSVYKTGEAFFGQGTRLTVV.

A few counts support this clonotype. Possible read error: a much larger clone is one base away. The rearrangement uses TRBV20-1 and TRBJ2-2, with D unresolved. The CDR3 is 14 amino acids. The ends were cut back, 5 bases at V and 4 bases at J, with 14 bases in the middle. The germline CDR1 and CDR2 sequences are DFQATT and SNEGSKA (reference sequence). CDR3 sequence (DNA): TGCAGTGCTGGCTCTAGAATCATCACCGGGGAGCTGTTTTTT. Translation: CSAGSRIITGELFF.